The present T cell receptor beta chain was sequenced within a study of cytotoxic CD8 clonotypes in ibrutinib-treated CLL (dated by TCRdb to the early 2020s). Some background on the complete study: The cohort had about ten relapsed/refractory and more than 14 treatment-naive patients; some 17 were IGHV unmutated. On average, each sample had 255,043 productive templates and about 89,000 productive rearrangements. Of the 86 participants in the trial, about two dozen had longitudinal samples available. Every sample from remission and from progressive disease was obtained while the patients were still on ibrutinib. Cryopreserved peripheral blood mononuclear cells were obtained prior to treatment, at the time of response, and at either disease progression or sustained remission. Response samples were taken after a median of approximately a year on treatment, ranging from about 6 to 40 months. Partial responses were observed in about 25 patients and complete responses in 2; after a median follow-up of around 68 months, remission was maintained in 15 or so patients and progression was observed in about twelve.

In the case of this clone: Its target antigen remains unknown. Nothing much larger sits one base from this clone, and base qualities are not available.

Read against the paper, the sample's time point label means: progressive disease on ibrutinib. For TCR beta library preparation, about 2 micrograms of genomic DNA was extracted from cryopreserved PBMCs. Longitudinal blood samples from CLL patients on ibrutinib monotherapy underwent high-throughput TCR beta sequencing. The patients were enrolled in a single-center, open-label phase 2 trial of ibrutinib monotherapy. Taken from the germline V gene, the CDR1 and CDR2 loops are SGHVS and FNYEAQ. The CDR3 runs 15 amino acids, cysteine and phenylalanine included. Only CDR3 DNA is held: 45 bases, read in frame from base 1. The junction shows trimming of 4 bases on V and 3 bases on J, plus 15 bases between the germline ends. What the authors observed across the whole study: Public clonotypes were found to be uncommon and were observed to contract or remain stable during treatment; the increase in clonality was shown to reflect expansion of private clonotypes at ibrutinib response. At ibrutinib response clonality went up, during sustained remission it held steady, and at progression it dropped back toward baseline. Baseline clonality exceeded that of age-matched healthy donors and correlated strongly with circulating CD8+ T-cell counts. Sampling times were not matched between patients in sustained remission and patients whose disease was progressing, and lymph node repertoires were not examined.

The goal of deep resolution MiSeq sequencing was a depth between 1 in 1 million and 1 in 200,000 T cells, and coverage averaged 10x per clonotype. The immunoSEQ hsTCRB Kit was used to generate the TCR beta libraries. The study's processing was this. Data were analyzed with ImmunoSEQ Data Assistant and ImmunoSEQ Analyzer, with V, D and J genes assigned per IMGT definitions. Clonality was computed as one minus normalized Shannon entropy of productive rearrangement frequencies, ranging from 0 to 1. Only overrepresented clonotypes making up at least 0.05% of the repertoire of each patient were included in the public clonotype analysis. Some 13 repertoires from age-matched healthy donors, obtained from immuneACCESS, served as clonality controls. TCRdb's version of the immuneACCESS table is confined to in-frame rearrangements and falls short of the full clone set. An unresolved V gene accounts for under half of the shortfall where checked; the remainder is of unknown origin. D and trimming come from the DNA, and the V and J calls and clone size come from that table. In this sample the table shows 250,000 to 350,000 clones, roughly 76% of which occur a single time. The ten largest account for roughly 6% of the sample.

The V and J segments used are TRBV7-6 and TRBJ1-1; the D segment cannot be called with confidence. The specimen was PBMCs, collected at disease progression, from a patient treated with ibrutinib. The clonotype comes from a human donor with chronic lymphocytic leukemia. The nucleotide sequence is given as TGTGCCAGCAGCTCGTGGTCGCATCGGTACACTGAAGCTTTCTTT. It translates to CASSSWSHRYTEAFF.